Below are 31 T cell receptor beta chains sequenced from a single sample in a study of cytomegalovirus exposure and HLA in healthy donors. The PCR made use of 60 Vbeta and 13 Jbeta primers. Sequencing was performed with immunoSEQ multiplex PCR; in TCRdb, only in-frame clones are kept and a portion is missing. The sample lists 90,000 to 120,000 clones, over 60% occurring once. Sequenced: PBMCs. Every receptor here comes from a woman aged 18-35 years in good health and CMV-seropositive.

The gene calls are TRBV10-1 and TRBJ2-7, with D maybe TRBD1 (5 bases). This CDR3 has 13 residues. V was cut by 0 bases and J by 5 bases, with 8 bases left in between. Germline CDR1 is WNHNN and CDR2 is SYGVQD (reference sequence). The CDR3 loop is CASSESVRDEQYF. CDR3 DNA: TGCGCCAGCAGTGAGTCGGTCAGGGACGAGCAGTACTTC.

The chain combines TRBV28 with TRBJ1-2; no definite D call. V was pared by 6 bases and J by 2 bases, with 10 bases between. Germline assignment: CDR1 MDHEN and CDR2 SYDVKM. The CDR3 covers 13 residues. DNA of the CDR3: TGTGCCAGCAGGGTACGGTACAACTATGGCTACACCTTC. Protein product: CASRVRYNYGYTF.

The CDR3 DNA reads TGCGCCAGCAGCTTGAGCTCAGCGGCGGATGCCTACGAGCAGTACTTC. Its translation: CASSLSSAADAYEQYF. This chain uses TRBV5-1 with TRBJ2-7; tentatively, D is TRBD2 (5 bases). This CDR3 is built from 16 residues. Trimming stripped 1 base from V and 2 bases from J, with 16 bases between. The germline CDR1 and CDR2 sequences are SGHRS and YFSETQ. The full variable domain, with the rest looked up from reference TRBV5-1 and TRBJ2-7, is KAGVTQTPRYLIKTRGQQVTLSCSPISGHRSVSWYQQTPGQGLQFLFEYFSETQRNKGNFPGRFSGRQFSNSRSEMNVSTLELGDSALYLCASSLSSAADAYEQYFGPGTRLTVT.

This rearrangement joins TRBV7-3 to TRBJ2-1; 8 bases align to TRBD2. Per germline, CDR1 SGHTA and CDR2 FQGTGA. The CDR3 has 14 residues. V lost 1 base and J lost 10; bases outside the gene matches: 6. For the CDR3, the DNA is TGTGCCAGCAGCTTAAAGAGCGGGAGCGGGGAGCAGTTCTTC. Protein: CASSLKSGSGEQFF.

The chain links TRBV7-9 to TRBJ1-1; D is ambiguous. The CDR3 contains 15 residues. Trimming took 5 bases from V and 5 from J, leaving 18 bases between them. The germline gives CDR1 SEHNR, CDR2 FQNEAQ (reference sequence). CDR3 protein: CASSQRGPGRTEAFF. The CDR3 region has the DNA TGTGCCAGCAGCCAGCGTGGGCCGGGGAGGACTGAAGCTTTCTTT. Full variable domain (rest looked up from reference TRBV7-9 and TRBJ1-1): DTGVSQNPRHKITKRGQNVTFRCDPISEHNRLYWYRQTLGQGPEFLTYFQNEAQLEKSRLLSDRFSAERPKGSFSTLEIQRTEQGDSAMYLCASSQRGPGRTEAFFGQGTRLTVV.

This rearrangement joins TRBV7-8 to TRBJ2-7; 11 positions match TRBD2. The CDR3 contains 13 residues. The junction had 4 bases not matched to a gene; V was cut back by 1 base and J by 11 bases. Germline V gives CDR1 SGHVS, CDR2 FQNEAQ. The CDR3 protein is CASSLELAGAEYF. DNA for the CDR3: TGTGCCAGCAGCTTAGAACTAGCGGGAGCTGAGTACTTC.

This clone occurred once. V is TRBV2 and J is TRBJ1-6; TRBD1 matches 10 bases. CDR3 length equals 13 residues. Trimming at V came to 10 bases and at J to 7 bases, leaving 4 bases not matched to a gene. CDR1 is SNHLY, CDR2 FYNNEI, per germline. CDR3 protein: CATTGQGNSPLHF. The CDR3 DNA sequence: TGTGCCACCACGGGACAGGGGAATTCACCCCTCCACTTT.

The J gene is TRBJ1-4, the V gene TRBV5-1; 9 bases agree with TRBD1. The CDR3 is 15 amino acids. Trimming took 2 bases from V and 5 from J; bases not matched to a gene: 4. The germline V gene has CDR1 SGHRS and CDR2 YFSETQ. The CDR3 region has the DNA TGCGCCAGCAGCTTAAGGGGACAGGGCAATGAAAAACTGTTTTTT. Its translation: CASSLRGQGNEKLFF.

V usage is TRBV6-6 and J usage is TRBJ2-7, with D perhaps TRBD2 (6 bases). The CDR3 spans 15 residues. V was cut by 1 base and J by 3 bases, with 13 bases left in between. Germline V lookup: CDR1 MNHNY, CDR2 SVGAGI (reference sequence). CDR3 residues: CASSYLASEIYEQYF. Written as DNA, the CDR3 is TGTGCCAGCAGTTACTTGGCTAGCGAGATCTACGAGCAGTACTTC.

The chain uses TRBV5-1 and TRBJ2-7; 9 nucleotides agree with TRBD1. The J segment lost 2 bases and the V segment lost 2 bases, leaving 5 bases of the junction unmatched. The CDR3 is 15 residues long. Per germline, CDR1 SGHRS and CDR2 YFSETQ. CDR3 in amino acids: CASSLTGTGTYEQYF. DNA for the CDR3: TGCGCCAGCAGCTTAACTGGGACAGGGACCTACGAGCAGTACTTC.

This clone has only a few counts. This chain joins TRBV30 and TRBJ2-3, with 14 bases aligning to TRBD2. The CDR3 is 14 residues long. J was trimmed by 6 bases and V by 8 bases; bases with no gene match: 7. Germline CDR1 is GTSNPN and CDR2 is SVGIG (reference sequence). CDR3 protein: CAGGLAGGADTQYF. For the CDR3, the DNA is TGTGCCGGAGGACTAGCGGGAGGAGCGGATACGCAGTATTTT.

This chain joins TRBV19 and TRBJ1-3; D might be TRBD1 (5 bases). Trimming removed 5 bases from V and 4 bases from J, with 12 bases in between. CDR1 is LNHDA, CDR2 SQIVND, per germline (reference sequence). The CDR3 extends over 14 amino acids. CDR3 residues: CASSSTVGGNTIYF. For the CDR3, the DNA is TGTGCCAGTAGTTCGACAGTTGGGGGAAACACCATATATTTT.

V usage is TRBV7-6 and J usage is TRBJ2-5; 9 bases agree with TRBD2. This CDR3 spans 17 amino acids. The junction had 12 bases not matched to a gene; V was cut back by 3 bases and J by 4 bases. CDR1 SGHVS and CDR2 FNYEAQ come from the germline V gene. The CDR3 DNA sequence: TGTGCCAGCAGCTTTCTGTCCCATAGCGGGAGTGGAGAGACCCAGTACTTC. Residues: CASSFLSHSGSGETQYF. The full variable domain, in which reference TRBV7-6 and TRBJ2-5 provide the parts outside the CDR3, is GAGVSQSPRYKVTKRGQDVALRCDPISGHVSLYWYRQALGQGPEFLTYFNYEAQQDKSGLPNDRFSAERPEGSISTLTIQRTEQRDSAMYRCASSFLSHSGSGETQYFGPGTRLLVL.

The DNA for the CDR3 is TGTGCCAGCAGTCCCGGACTAGTAGTAAATGAGCAGTTCTTC. Amino acids: CASSPGLVVNEQFF. J is TRBJ2-1 and V is TRBV28; 7 nucleotides agree with TRBD2. CDR1 is MDHEN, CDR2 SYDVKM, per germline. The ends lost 5 bases at V and 7 bases at J; junction bases unmatched: 8. The length of the CDR3 is 14 residues.

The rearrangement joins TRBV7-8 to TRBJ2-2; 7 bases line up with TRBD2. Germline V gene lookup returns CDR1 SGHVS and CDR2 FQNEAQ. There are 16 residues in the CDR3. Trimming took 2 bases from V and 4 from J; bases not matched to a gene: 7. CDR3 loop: CASSLFAGAATGELFF. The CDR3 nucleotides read TGTGCCAGCAGCTTATTTGCGGGAGCAGCCACCGGGGAGCTGTTTTTT. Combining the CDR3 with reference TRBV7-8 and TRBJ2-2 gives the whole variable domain GAGVSQSPRYKVAKRGQDVALRCDPISGHVSLFWYQQALGQGPEFLTYFQNEAQLDKSGLPSDRFFAERPEGSVSTLKIQRTQQEDSAVYLCASSLFAGAATGELFFGEGSRLTVL.

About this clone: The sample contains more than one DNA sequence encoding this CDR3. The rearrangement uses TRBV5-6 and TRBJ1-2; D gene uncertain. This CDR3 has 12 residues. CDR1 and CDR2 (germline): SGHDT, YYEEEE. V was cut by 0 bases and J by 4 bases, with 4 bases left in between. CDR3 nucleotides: TGTGCCAGCAGCTTGGCCGGCTATGGCTACACCTTC. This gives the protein CASSLAGYGYTF.

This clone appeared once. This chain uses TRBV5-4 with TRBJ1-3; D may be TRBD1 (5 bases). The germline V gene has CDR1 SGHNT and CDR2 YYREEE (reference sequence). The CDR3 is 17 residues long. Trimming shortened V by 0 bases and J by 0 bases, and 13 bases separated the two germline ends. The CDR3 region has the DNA TGTGCCAGCAGCTTGGCCTCCGGGGGGACCTCTGGAAACACCATATATTTT. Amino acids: CASSLASGGTSGNTIYF.

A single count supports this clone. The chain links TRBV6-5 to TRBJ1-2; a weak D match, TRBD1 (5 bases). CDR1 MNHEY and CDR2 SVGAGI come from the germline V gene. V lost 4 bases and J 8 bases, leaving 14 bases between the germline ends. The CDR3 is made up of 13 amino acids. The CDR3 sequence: CASSSQRGYGYTF. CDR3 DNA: TGTGCCAGCAGTTCTCAGCGGGGGTACGGCTACACCTTC.

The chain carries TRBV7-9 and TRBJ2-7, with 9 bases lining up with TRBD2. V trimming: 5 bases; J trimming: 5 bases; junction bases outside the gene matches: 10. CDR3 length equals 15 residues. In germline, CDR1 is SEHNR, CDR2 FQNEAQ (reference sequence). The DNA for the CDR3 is TGTGCCAGCAGCCCGACTAGCGGCACATTTGACGAGCAGTACTTC. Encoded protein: CASSPTSGTFDEQYF.

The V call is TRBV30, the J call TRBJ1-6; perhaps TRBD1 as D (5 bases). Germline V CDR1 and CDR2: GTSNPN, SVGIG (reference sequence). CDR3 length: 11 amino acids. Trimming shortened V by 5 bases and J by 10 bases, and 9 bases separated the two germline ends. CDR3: CAWGGISPLHF. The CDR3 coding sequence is TGTGCCTGGGGGGGGATATCACCCCTCCACTTT.

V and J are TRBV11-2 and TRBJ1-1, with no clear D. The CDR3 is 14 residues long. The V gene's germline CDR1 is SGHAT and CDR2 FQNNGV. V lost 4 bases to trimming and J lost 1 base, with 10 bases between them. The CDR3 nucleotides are TGTGCCAGCAGCTCACCTCATAGGAACACTGAAGCTTTCTTT. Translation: CASSSPHRNTEAFF. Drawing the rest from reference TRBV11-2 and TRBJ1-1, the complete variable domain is EAGVAQSPRYKIIEKRQSVAFWCNPISGHATLYWYQQILGQGPKLLIQFQNNGVVDDSQLPKDRFSAERLKGVDSTLKIQPAKLEDSAVYLCASSSPHRNTEAFFGQGTRLTVV.

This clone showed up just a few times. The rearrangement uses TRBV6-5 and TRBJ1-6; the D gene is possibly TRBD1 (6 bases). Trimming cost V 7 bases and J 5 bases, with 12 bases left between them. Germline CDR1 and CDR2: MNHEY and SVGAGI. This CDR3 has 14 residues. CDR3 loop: CASKGAGDNSPLHF. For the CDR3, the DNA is TGTGCCAGCAAAGGGGCAGGGGATAATTCACCCCTCCACTTT.

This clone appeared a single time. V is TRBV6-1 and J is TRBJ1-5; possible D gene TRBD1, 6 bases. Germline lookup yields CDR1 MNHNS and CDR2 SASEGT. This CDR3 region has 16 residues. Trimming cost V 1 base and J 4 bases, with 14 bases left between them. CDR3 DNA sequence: TGTGCCAGCAGTGAAGTCGGGCAGGGGATGAATCAGCCCCAGCATTTT. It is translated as CASSEVGQGMNQPQHF.

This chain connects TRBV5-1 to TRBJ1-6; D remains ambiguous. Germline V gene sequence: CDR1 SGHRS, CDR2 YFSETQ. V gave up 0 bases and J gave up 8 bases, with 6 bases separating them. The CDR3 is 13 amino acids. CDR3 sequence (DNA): TGCGCCAGCAGCTTGGGAGGTGATTCACCCCTCCACTTT. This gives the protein CASSLGGDSPLHF.

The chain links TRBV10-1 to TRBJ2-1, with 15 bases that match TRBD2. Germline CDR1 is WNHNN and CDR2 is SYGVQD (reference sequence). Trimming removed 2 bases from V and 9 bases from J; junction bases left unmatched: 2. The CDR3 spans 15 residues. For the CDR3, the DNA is TGCGCCAGCAGTGAGCCGGGACTAGCGGGGGGTGAGCAGTTCTTC. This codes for CASSEPGLAGGEQFF.

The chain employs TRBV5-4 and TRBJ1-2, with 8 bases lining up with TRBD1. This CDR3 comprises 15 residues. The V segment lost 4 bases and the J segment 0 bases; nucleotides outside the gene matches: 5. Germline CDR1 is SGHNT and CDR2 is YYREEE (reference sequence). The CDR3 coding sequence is TGTGCCAGCAGCAGCGGACAGGGATCTAACTATGGCTACACCTTC. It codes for CASSSGQGSNYGYTF.

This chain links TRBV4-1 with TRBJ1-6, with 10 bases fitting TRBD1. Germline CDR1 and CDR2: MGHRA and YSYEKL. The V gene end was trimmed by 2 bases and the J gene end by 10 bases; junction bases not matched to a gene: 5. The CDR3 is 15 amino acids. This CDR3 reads CASSQPGQGNSPLHF. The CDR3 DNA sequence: TGCGCCAGCAGCCAACCGGGACAGGGGAACTCACCCCTCCACTTT.

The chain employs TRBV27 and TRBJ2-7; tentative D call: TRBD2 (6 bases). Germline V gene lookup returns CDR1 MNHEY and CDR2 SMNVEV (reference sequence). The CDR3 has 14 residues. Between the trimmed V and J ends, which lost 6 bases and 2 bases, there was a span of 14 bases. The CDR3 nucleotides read TGTGCCAGCAGCTACGGGGCGGGACCCTACGAGCAGTACTTC. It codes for CASSYGAGPYEQYF.

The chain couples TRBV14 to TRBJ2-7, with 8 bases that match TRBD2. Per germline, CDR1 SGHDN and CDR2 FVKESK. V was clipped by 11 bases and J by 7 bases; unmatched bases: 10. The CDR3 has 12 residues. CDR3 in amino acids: CAVGGLAGEQYF. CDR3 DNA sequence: TGTGCCGTGGGGGGCCTAGCGGGTGAGCAGTACTTC.

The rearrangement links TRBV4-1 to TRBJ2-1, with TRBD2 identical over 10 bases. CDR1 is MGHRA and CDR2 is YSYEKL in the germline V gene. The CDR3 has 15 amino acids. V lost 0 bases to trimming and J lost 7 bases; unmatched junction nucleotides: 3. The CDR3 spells CASSQELAGRNEQFF. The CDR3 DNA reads TGCGCCAGCAGCCAAGAACTAGCGGGACGAAATGAGCAGTTCTTC.

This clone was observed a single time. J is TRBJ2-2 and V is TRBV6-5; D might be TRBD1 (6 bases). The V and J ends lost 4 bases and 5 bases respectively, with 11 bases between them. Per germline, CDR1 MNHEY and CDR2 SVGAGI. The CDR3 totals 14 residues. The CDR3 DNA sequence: TGTGCCAGCAGTTTTACAGGGTTTACCGGGGAGCTGTTTTTT. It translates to CASSFTGFTGELFF.